The clone carrying this TCR beta chain was recorded many times. The antigen is not known. This CDR3 contains 15 residues. Germline V lookup: CDR1 PRHDT, CDR2 FYEKMQ (reference sequence). V lost 5 bases, J lost 2 bases, and 16 bases lay in between. This sample was taken from a study of early T cells in non-severe SARS-CoV-2 infection. About the research overall: Chains were unpaired, as sequencing was done on bulk RNA from unsorted whole blood. Notes on the study in general: The study's VDJdb matching favored anti-spike CD8 responses and missed private and CD4 specificities.

TCRdb redid the calling of the 5' RACE reads with MiXCR, one entry per CDR3 protein. The sample has 20,000 to 25,000 distinct CDR3 sequences, about 4.4% seen once. Sequencing was performed on whole blood. The chain joins TRBV13 to TRBJ2-7, with D perhaps matching TRBD2 (6 bases). The TCR comes from an adult who was a healthcare worker with PCR-confirmed SARS-CoV-2 infection or an uninfected control (not recorded which). The CDR3 coding sequence is TGTGCCAGCAGCCTTAGGGACTCCCTCCCCTACGAGCAGTACTTC. Translated, it gives CASSLRDSLPYEQYF.